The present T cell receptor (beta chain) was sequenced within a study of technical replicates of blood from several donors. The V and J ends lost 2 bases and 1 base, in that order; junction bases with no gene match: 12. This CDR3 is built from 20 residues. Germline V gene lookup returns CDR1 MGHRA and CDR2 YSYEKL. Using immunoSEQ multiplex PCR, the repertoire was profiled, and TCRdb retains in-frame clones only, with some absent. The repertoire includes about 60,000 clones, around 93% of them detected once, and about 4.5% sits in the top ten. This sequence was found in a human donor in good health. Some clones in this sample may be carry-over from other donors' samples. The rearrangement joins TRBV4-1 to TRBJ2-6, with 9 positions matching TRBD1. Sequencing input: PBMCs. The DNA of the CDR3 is TGCGCCAGCAGCCAACTAGTTGCCGGGACAGGGATTTCTGGGGCCAACGTCCTGACTTTC. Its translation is CASSQLVAGTGISGANVLTF.